This T cell receptor (beta chain) was recovered during a study of spatial heterogeneity in lung cancer. Study-level findings and limits: Expanded alpha and beta TCR counts within tumors tracked tumor mutation counts.

This clonotype showed up just a few times. What it recognizes is unknown. TCRdb reprocessed the 5' RACE reads via MiXCR and lists one record per CDR3 protein. This table holds about 25,000 distinct CDR3 sequences, 8.8% found once. The CDR3 covers 16 residues. Trimming removed 0 bases at V and 5 bases at J, with 15 bases between. Germline CDR1 reads WNHNN; CDR2 reads SYGVQD (reference sequence). The sample's time point: sample taken at primary tumor resection. The chain has TRBV10-1 and TRBJ2-3, with a weak D call TRBD2 (7 bases). The specimen was lung tumor tissue, collected at surgery. The origin of this receptor is a male donor with early-stage non-small cell lung cancer. CDR3 residues: CASSESTAGAGDTQYF. Written as DNA, the CDR3 is TGCGCCAGCAGTGAGTCAACGGCGGGGGCGGGAGATACGCAGTATTTT.